The text below deals with one TCR beta chain. V was pared by 4 bases and J by 8 bases, with 15 bases of the junction left unmatched. CDR1 is SGHRS and CDR2 is YFSETQ in the germline V gene. This CDR3 has 16 residues. Once RNA had been extracted, it was reverse transcribed into cDNA to act as the sequencing template. Repertoires were generated with immunoSEQ multiplex PCR, while TCRdb's copy carries only in-frame clones and drops some. The sample has 75,000 to 100,000 clones; 70% to 80% are singletons. The treatment denotes: oral pan-JAK inhibitor, 5-10 mg twice daily. This sample was taken from a study of CD8+ T cells in alopecia areata.

The chain joins TRBV5-1 to TRBJ2-1, with 7 bases aligning to TRBD1. This sequence originates from a human donor with alopecia areata. The material was CD8+ T cells sorted from blood, obtained around week 44, from a patient treated with tofacitinib. The CDR3 nucleotides read TGCGCCAGCAGCGCCGGGACAGTCCGTCTGATCGATGAGCAGTTCTTC. This gives the protein CASSAGTVRLIDEQFF.